Presented here are 30 T cell receptor beta chains from one specimen sequenced in a study of T-cell reconstitution after alpha-beta-depleted transplantation in children. Unique molecular identifiers were built into the TCRbeta library. TCRdb re-called the PCR reads with MiXCR, one entry per CDR3 protein. The table includes more than 450,000 distinct CDR3 sequences, around 17% detected once. Sequencing was performed on PBMCs from the stem cell graft donor, taken from the stem cell graft. The receptors were sampled from a human donor who donated a stem cell graft to a child with acute lymphoblastic leukemia.

This chain connects TRBV30 to TRBJ1-5; D unresolved. Germline V lookup: CDR1 GTSNPN, CDR2 SVGIG (reference sequence). V was shortened by 8 bases and J by 1 base, with 12 bases between the two germline ends. The CDR3 length is 13 residues. CDR3 region: CAQSGGSNQPQHF. The CDR3 DNA is TGTGCCCAGAGTGGTGGGAGCAATCAGCCCCAGCATTTT. The whole variable domain, remainder taken from reference TRBV30 and TRBJ1-5, is SQTIHQWPATLVQPVGSPLSLECTVEGTSNPNLYWYRQAAGRGLQLLFYSVGIGQISSEVPQNLSASRPQDRQFILSSKKLLLSDSGFYLCAQSGGSNQPQHFGDGTRLSIL.

The chain uses TRBV5-6 and TRBJ2-3; 8 bases fit TRBD1. V shed 2 bases and J 0 bases; nucleotides not matched to a gene: 2. The CDR3 totals 15 residues. Germline CDR1 SGHDT, CDR2 YYEEEE. CDR3 in amino acids: CASSLQGVSTDTQYF. The CDR3 nucleotides are TGTGCCAGCAGCTTACAGGGGGTAAGCACAGATACGCAGTATTTT.

This clonotype was observed a single time. This chain joins TRBV20-1 and TRBJ2-5; 13 bases align to TRBD2. CDR3 length equals 17 residues. The V segment lost 0 bases and the J segment 5 bases; nucleotides outside the gene matches: 9. The germline gives CDR1 DFQATT, CDR2 SNEGSKA (reference sequence). The CDR3 loop is CSARDPLLAGGLETQYF. DNA of the CDR3: TGCAGTGCTAGAGATCCCTTACTAGCGGGAGGGTTGGAGACCCAGTACTTC.

This chain uses TRBV27 with TRBJ2-1; 8 nucleotides align to TRBD2. CDR3 length equals 17 residues. CDR1 MNHEY and CDR2 SMNVEV come from the germline V gene (reference sequence). Trimming took 5 bases from V and 9 from J; bases not matched to a gene: 18. The CDR3 loop reads CASSPYRGAGESGEQFF. CDR3 nucleotide sequence: TGTGCCAGCAGTCCTTACCGAGGAGCGGGGGAGTCCGGTGAGCAGTTCTTC.

This chain joins TRBV5-1 and TRBJ2-3; 7 nucleotides align to TRBD2. This CDR3 spans 16 amino acids. V lost 4 bases and J lost 0; bases outside the gene matches: 8. Germline-derived CDR1 and CDR2 are SGHRS and YFSETQ. CDR3 sequence (DNA): TGCGCCAGCAGCGTGAGACTAGCCGTCAGCACAGATACGCAGTATTTT. It translates to CASSVRLAVSTDTQYF. Full variable domain (outside the CDR3, taken from reference TRBV5-1 and TRBJ2-3): KAGVTQTPRYLIKTRGQQVTLSCSPISGHRSVSWYQQTPGQGLQFLFEYFSETQRNKGNFPGRFSGRQFSNSRSEMNVSTLELGDSALYLCASSVRLAVSTDTQYFGPGTRLTVL.

This rearrangement joins TRBV12-3 or TRBV12-4 to TRBJ2-6; D is unresolved. V lost 10 bases to trimming and J lost 0 bases, with 16 bases between them. The CDR3 has 16 amino acids. The CDR3 spells CAISLIPASGANVLTF. The CDR3 DNA sequence: TGTGCCATCTCACTGATACCAGCCTCTGGGGCCAACGTCCTGACTTTC.

This clonotype was seen a handful of times. The chain links TRBV4-1 to TRBJ2-3; D is unresolved. V gave up 3 bases and J gave up 0 bases, with 10 bases separating them. CDR3 size: 15 residues. From germline, CDR1 is MGHRA and CDR2 YSYEKL. The CDR3 protein is CASSHMAASTDTQYF. The CDR3 nucleotides are TGCGCCAGCAGCCACATGGCAGCAAGCACAGATACGCAGTATTTT.

The J gene is TRBJ2-1, the V gene TRBV5-5; 13 bases are a match to TRBD2. The CDR3 sequence is 13 residues long. The germline gives CDR1 SGHKS, CDR2 YYEKEE (reference sequence). The junction had 5 bases not matched to a gene; V was cut back by 2 bases and J by 15 bases. The CDR3 here is CASSFGTSGKLFF. For the CDR3, the DNA is TGTGCCAGCAGCTTTGGGACTAGCGGGAAACTGTTCTTC. The whole variable domain, remainder taken from reference TRBV5-5 and TRBJ2-1, is DAGVTQSPTHLIKTRGQQVTLRCSPISGHKSVSWYQQVLGQGPQFIFQYYEKEERGRGNFPDRFSARQFPNYSSELNVNALLLGDSALYLCASSFGTSGKLFFGPGTRLTVL.

This clonotype was detected a few times. The chain uses TRBV9 and TRBJ1-1, with TRBD1 as a possible D gene (6 bases). This CDR3 has 15 residues. Trimming stripped 3 bases from V and 1 base from J, with 13 bases between. CDR1 and CDR2 (germline): SGDLS, YYNGEE. In DNA form, the CDR3 reads TGTGCCAGCAGCGACCCCAGGGGAGGGAACACTGAAGCTTTCTTT. Its protein product is CASSDPRGGNTEAFF.

The rearrangement uses TRBV5-1 and TRBJ2-2, with D unresolved. Germline V CDR1 and CDR2: SGHRS, YFSETQ. CDR3 length: 15 amino acids. V dropped 4 bases and J dropped 6 bases, with 16 bases sitting between them. This chain's CDR3 is CASSPSAQYAGELFF. The CDR3 coding sequence is TGCGCCAGCAGCCCGAGCGCACAGTACGCCGGGGAGCTGTTTTTT.

This chain joins TRBV27 and TRBJ2-1; 11 positions agree with TRBD1. Germline assignment: CDR1 MNHEY and CDR2 SMNVEV (reference sequence). The length of the CDR3 is 14 residues. J gave up 8 bases and V 3 bases, and 3 bases lay outside the gene matches. The CDR3, as DNA: TGTGCCAGCAGTTTCAGGACAGGGGGCCATGAGCAGTTCTTC. Its protein is CASSFRTGGHEQFF.

V is TRBV10-2 and J is TRBJ2-7, with D possibly being TRBD1 or TRBD2 (5 bases each). Germline assignment: CDR1 WSHSY and CDR2 SAAADI. V gave up 5 bases and J gave up 9 bases, with 17 bases separating them. The CDR3 has 13 residues. CDR3 sequence: CASSQFSGTMQYF. CDR3 nucleotides: TGCGCCAGCAGTCAATTTTCCGGGACGATGCAGTACTTC.

The chain is built from TRBV29-1 and TRBJ2-3; no clear D gene. The V end lost 5 bases, the J end lost 2 bases, and 14 bases lay between the germline ends. The length of the CDR3 is 14 residues. CDR1 and CDR2 from the germline V gene are SQVTM and ANQGSEA. Here the CDR3 DNA reads TGCAGCGTTACCTCACTGAGAAACACAGATACGCAGTATTTT. Protein product: CSVTSLRNTDTQYF.

This clonotype was seen more than once but under ten times. The chain has TRBV6-5 and TRBJ2-1, with D perhaps TRBD2 (6 bases). V dropped 2 bases and J dropped 8 bases, with 10 bases sitting between them. Germline CDR1 and CDR2: MNHEY and SVGAGI. This CDR3 region has 13 residues. CDR3 loop: CASSYGSGDEQFF. The DNA for the CDR3 is TGTGCCAGCAGTTACGGTTCGGGGGATGAGCAGTTCTTC.

This clonotype was observed a handful of times. The rearrangement links TRBV5-6 to TRBJ2-3; 7 nucleotides match TRBD1. The germline CDR1 and CDR2 sequences are SGHDT and YYEEEE. This CDR3 spans 16 amino acids. J was trimmed by 4 bases and V by 2 bases; bases with no gene match: 10. CDR3 residues: CASSFRQGRGADTQYF. CDR3 sequence (DNA): TGTGCCAGCAGCTTCCGACAGGGAAGGGGCGCAGATACGCAGTATTTT.

This clonotype has just a few counts. The chain links TRBV4-1 to TRBJ2-7, with D uncertain. Germline CDR1 is MGHRA and CDR2 is YSYEKL. V lost 0 bases and J lost 7, with 10 bases in between. The CDR3 has 13 residues. CDR3 residues: CASSQEGRWEQYF. The CDR3 bases are TGCGCCAGCAGCCAAGAGGGAAGGTGGGAGCAGTACTTC.

In its sample, this clonotype was seen a few times. This chain joins TRBV7-2 and TRBJ2-2; 9 bases fit TRBD1. The CDR3 extends over 17 amino acids. V dropped 1 base and J dropped 4; count of bases not matched to a gene: 7. Looked up from germline, CDR1 is SGHTA and CDR2 is FQGNSA. The CDR3 sequence: CASSLVGTGSVTGELFF. The CDR3 coding sequence is TGTGCCAGCAGCTTAGTGGGGACAGGGTCCGTCACCGGGGAGCTGTTTTTT. Combining the CDR3 with reference TRBV7-2 and TRBJ2-2 gives the whole variable domain GAGVSQSPSNKVTEKGKDVELRCDPISGHTALYWYRQSLGQGLEFLIYFQGNSAPDKSGLPSDRFSAERTGGSVSTLTIQRTQQEDSAVYLCASSLVGTGSVTGELFFGEGSRLTVL.

This clonotype was detected only a few times. The J gene is TRBJ1-1, the V gene TRBV6-1, with D tentatively TRBD1 (5 bases). Germline CDR1 MNHNS, CDR2 SASEGT. The V gene lost 1 base and the J gene lost 3 bases, with 12 bases spanning the gap. The CDR3 is 15 amino acids. Here the CDR3 DNA reads TGTGCCAGCAGTGAAGAACAGGCTCCGTACACTGAAGCTTTCTTT. Its translation is CASSEEQAPYTEAFF.

The sample holds a few counts of this clonotype. The chain joins TRBV6-2 or TRBV6-3 to TRBJ2-1; D is possibly TRBD2 (6 bases). Deletions cut 5 bases from V and 12 bases from J, with 23 bases between. CDR3 length: 15 residues. The germline gives CDR1 MNHEY, CDR2 SVGEGT. The CDR3 sequence is CASSGNRDFPMGQFF. CDR3 sequence (DNA): TGTGCCAGCAGTGGCAATAGGGACTTCCCAATGGGGCAGTTCTTC.

V usage is TRBV5-1 and J usage is TRBJ2-6, with 9 bases matching TRBD2. The V and J ends lost 0 bases and 0 bases, in that order; junction bases with no gene match: 4. Germline V gene data show CDR1 as SGHRS and CDR2 as YFSETQ. This CDR3 comprises 18 residues. The CDR3 reads CASSLAIAGDSGANVLTF. The CDR3 DNA is TGCGCCAGCAGCTTGGCCATAGCGGGAGACTCTGGGGCCAACGTCCTGACTTTC.

This clonotype was detected a few times. The chain links TRBV20-1 to TRBJ1-1; D gene uncertain. The CDR3 totals 16 residues. In germline, CDR1 is DFQATT, CDR2 SNEGSKA (reference sequence). The V end was cut by 3 bases, the J end by 0 bases, with 17 bases between. The DNA of the CDR3 is TGCAGTGCTAGGAGAGGAGGTGGAACTTTGAACACTGAAGCTTTCTTT. Amino acids: CSARRGGGTLNTEAFF.

This clonotype was observed at least ten times. The gene calls are TRBV5-1 and TRBJ1-2, with 8 positions matching TRBD1. The length of the CDR3 is 14 residues. Trimming cost V 3 bases and J 4 bases; bases outside gene matches: 5. Germline V CDR1 and CDR2: SGHRS, YFSETQ. The CDR3, as DNA: TGCGCCAGCAGCTATGGACAGGGTGGCTATGGCTACACCTTC. This encodes CASSYGQGGYGYTF.

The rearrangement uses TRBV4-1 and TRBJ2-3; D possibly matches TRBD1 or TRBD2 (5 bases each). With 2 bases removed from V and 2 bases from J, the gap between germline ends came to 20 bases. This CDR3 spans 18 amino acids. CDR1 is MGHRA and CDR2 is YSYEKL in the germline V gene. CDR3 residues: CASSQPLRGKRYTDTQYF. For the CDR3, the DNA is TGCGCCAGCAGCCAACCCCTGAGGGGAAAGCGGTACACAGATACGCAGTATTTT.

In this sample, this clonotype turned up many times. V gene TRBV20-1 combines with J gene TRBJ1-1; D unclear. With 0 bases removed from V and 3 bases from J, the gap between germline ends came to 5 bases. Germline V gene lookup returns CDR1 DFQATT and CDR2 SNEGSKA (reference sequence). The CDR3 covers 12 residues. The CDR3 region is CSARERDTEAFF. The CDR3 DNA is TGCAGTGCTAGAGAAAGGGACACTGAAGCTTTCTTT.

The chain couples TRBV6-6 to TRBJ2-7; D tentatively fits TRBD1 or TRBD2 (5 bases each). V was pared by 2 bases and J by 5 bases, with 10 bases between. Per the germline V gene, CDR1 is MNHNY and CDR2 is SVGAGI (reference sequence). There are 13 residues in the CDR3. This chain's CDR3 is CASSYDLGDEQYF. CDR3 in DNA: TGTGCCAGCAGTTACGACCTGGGGGACGAGCAGTACTTC.

The genes are TRBV15 and TRBJ1-2; D gene unclear. Trimming left V 7 bases short and J 2 bases short, with 14 bases between. CDR1 is LNHNV, CDR2 YYDKDF, per germline (reference sequence). The CDR3 is 14 residues long. In DNA form, the CDR3 reads TGTGCCACCACCTACAAGGAACCCAACTATGGCTACACCTTC. Translating gives CATTYKEPNYGYTF.

This chain links TRBV6-2 or TRBV6-3 with TRBJ1-2; no clear D. This CDR3 is 15 amino acids long. The V and J ends lost 0 bases and 3 bases respectively, with 11 bases between them. Germline V gives CDR1 MNHEY, CDR2 SVGEGT. The CDR3 DNA follows: TGTGCCAGCAGTTACTCGGCTAGAACCTACTATGGCTACACCTTC. It translates to CASSYSARTYYGYTF.

This clonotype has just a few counts. The gene calls are TRBV18 and TRBJ2-7; D unresolved. Germline CDR1 and CDR2: KGHSH and LQKENI. V gave up 2 bases and J gave up 3 bases, with 8 bases separating them. The CDR3 loop spans 13 amino acids. The CDR3 here is CASSPGIVYEQYF. For the CDR3, the DNA is TGTGCCAGCTCACCAGGTATTGTCTACGAGCAGTACTTC.

This clonotype was recorded many times. CDR3: CASSFGYNEQFF. The CDR3 DNA reads as TGTGCCAGCAGTTTTGGGTACAATGAGCAGTTCTTC. The chain joins TRBV12-3 or TRBV12-4 to TRBJ2-1, with D hard to call. With 3 bases removed from V and 4 bases from J, the gap between germline ends came to 4 bases. The CDR3 extends over 12 amino acids.

This clonotype was picked up a small number of times. The rearrangement uses TRBV29-1 and TRBJ2-1, with D perhaps TRBD2 (6 bases). The ends were cut back, 6 bases at V and 6 bases at J, with 15 bases in the middle. Germline V gene lookup returns CDR1 SQVTM and CDR2 ANQGSEA. The CDR3 has 13 residues. Here the CDR3 reads CSVRREYLNEQFF. The CDR3 DNA reads as TGCAGCGTCAGACGGGAGTACCTCAATGAGCAGTTCTTC.